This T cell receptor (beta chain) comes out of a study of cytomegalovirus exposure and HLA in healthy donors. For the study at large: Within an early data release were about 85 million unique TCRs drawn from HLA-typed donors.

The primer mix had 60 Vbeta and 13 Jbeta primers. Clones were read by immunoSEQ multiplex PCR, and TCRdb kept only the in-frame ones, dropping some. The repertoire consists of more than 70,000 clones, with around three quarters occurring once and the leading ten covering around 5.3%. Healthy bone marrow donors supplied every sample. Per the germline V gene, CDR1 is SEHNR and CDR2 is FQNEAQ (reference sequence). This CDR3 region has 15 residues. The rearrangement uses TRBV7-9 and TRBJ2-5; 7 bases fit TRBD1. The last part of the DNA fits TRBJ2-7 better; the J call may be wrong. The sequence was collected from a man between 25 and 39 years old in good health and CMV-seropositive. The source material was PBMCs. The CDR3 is CASSLVQGNSYEQYF. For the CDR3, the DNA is TGTGCCAGCAGCTTAGTACAGGGGAACTCCTACGAGCAGTACTTC.